The 10 T cell receptor beta chains given below trace back to one sample, sequenced in a study of siplizumab effects on memory and regulatory T cells. Sequenced by immunoSEQ multiplex PCR; TCRdb stores in-frame clones only, minus some. This sample has roughly 100,000 clones, with roughly 92% found just once. Sequenced: CD4+ T cells sorted from blood. The source of these receptors is a human donor in good health.

V gene TRBV18 combines with J gene TRBJ2-7; D is unclear. This CDR3 comprises 14 residues. CDR1 is KGHSH, CDR2 LQKENI, per germline. Trimming pared 3 bases from V and 6 bases from J, leaving 15 bases between. For the CDR3, the DNA is TGTGCCAGCTCACCCCCGGGCCGAACTTCCGAGCAGTACTTC. This sequence encodes CASSPPGRTSEQYF. Using reference TRBV18 and TRBJ2-7 for the parts outside the CDR3, the full variable domain is NAGVMQNPRHLVRRRGQEARLRCSPMKGHSHVYWYRQLPEEGLKFMVYLQKENIIDESGMPKERFSAEFPKEGPSILRIQQVVRGDSAAYFCASSPPGRTSEQYFGPGTRLTVT.

This clone was detected only once. V is TRBV2 and J is TRBJ2-3, with TRBD2 matching over 10 bases. Germline V CDR1 and CDR2: SNHLY, FYNNEI. The length of the CDR3 is 15 residues. V dropped 6 bases and J dropped 6; count of bases not matched to a gene: 9. In DNA, the CDR3 is TGTGCCAGCAGACGGACTAGCGGTGGTCGGGATACGCAGTATTTT. As protein: CASRRTSGGRDTQYF.

The rearrangement joins TRBV30 to TRBJ2-1; D possibly corresponds to TRBD2 (6 bases). The CDR3 spans 15 residues. V lost 0 bases, J lost 3 bases, and 12 bases lay in between. Germline V gene sequence: CDR1 GTSNPN, CDR2 SVGIG (reference sequence). The CDR3 is CAWSVLMEGYNEQFF. The CDR3 nucleotides read TGTGCCTGGAGTGTATTGATGGAGGGCTACAATGAGCAGTTCTTC.

This chain joins TRBV6-5 and TRBJ1-3; D is unclear. The CDR3 contains 14 residues. Per the germline V gene, CDR1 is MNHEY and CDR2 is SVGAGI. V was cut by 6 bases and J by 3 bases, with 12 bases left in between. The CDR3 sequence: CASRGTVGGNTIYF. The CDR3, as DNA: TGTGCCAGCAGGGGAACAGTTGGTGGAAACACCATATATTTT.

The V gene is TRBV28, the J gene TRBJ2-7, with D unclear. V was clipped by 2 bases and J by 6 bases, with 11 bases between them. This CDR3 has 13 amino acids. The germline CDR1 and CDR2 sequences are MDHEN and SYDVKM. CDR3 region: CASSLRRVAEQYF. DNA for the CDR3: TGTGCCAGCAGTTTACGAAGGGTTGCCGAGCAGTACTTC.

The chain employs TRBV7-3 and TRBJ1-2; D remains ambiguous. Germline V lookup: CDR1 SGHTA, CDR2 FQGTGA. The CDR3 loop spans 17 amino acids. Trimming stripped 5 bases from V and 0 bases from J, with 19 bases between. Written as DNA, the CDR3 is TGTGCCAGCAGCCCCCACGGGTCGGCACAAACTAACTATGGCTACACCTTC. This sequence encodes CASSPHGSAQTNYGYTF.

The chain links TRBV6-5 to TRBJ2-7; D is ambiguous. This CDR3 comprises 12 residues. Trimming stripped 7 bases from V and 2 bases from J, with 9 bases between. CDR1 and CDR2 from the germline V gene are MNHEY and SVGAGI. The CDR3 region is CASKASPYEQYF. DNA of the CDR3: TGTGCCAGCAAAGCCAGTCCCTACGAGCAGTACTTC.

The chain carries TRBV28 and TRBJ2-5; D is perhaps TRBD2 (7 bases). Germline V CDR1 and CDR2: MDHEN, SYDVKM. V lost 8 bases, J lost 4 bases, and 14 bases lay in between. The CDR3 consists of 13 residues. The CDR3 region is CASRPGGSETQYF. CDR3 sequence (DNA): TGTGCCAGCCGGCCGGGGGGCTCAGAGACCCAGTACTTC.

This sequence joins TRBV28 and TRBJ2-6, with unresolved D. The CDR3 has 14 residues. Trimming removed 6 bases from V and 4 bases from J, with 10 bases in between. Germline V lookup: CDR1 MDHEN, CDR2 SYDVKM. The CDR3 reads CASRGLAGANVLTF. In DNA, the CDR3 is TGTGCCAGCAGGGGGTTGGCGGGGGCCAACGTCCTGACTTTC. Full variable domain (remainder filled in from reference TRBV28 and TRBJ2-6): DVKVTQSSRYLVKRTGEKVFLECVQDMDHENMFWYRQDPGLGLRLIYFSYDVKMKEKGDIPEGYSVSREKKERFSLILESASTNQTSMYLCASRGLAGANVLTFGAGSRLTVL.

The rearrangement joins TRBV10-3 to TRBJ2-3; D uncertain. The germline V and J ends were trimmed by 3 bases and 2 bases, with 6 bases remaining between them. The CDR3 consists of 13 residues. Germline CDR1 reads ENHRY; CDR2 reads SYGVKD. CDR3 protein: CAISDGSTDTQYF. CDR3 nucleotide sequence: TGTGCCATCAGTGACGGGTCCACAGATACGCAGTATTTT.